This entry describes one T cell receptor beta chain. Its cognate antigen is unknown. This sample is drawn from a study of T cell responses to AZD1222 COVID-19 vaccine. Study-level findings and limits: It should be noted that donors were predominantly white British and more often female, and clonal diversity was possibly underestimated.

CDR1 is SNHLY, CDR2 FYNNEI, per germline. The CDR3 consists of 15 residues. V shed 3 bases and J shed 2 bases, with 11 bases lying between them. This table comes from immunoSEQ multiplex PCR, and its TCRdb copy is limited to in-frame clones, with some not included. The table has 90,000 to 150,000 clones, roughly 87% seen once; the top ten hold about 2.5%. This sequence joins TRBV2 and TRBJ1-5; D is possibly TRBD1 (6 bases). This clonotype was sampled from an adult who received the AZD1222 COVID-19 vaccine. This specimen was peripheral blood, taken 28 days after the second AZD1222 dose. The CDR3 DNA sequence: TGTGCCAGCAGTGAGACGGGGGGCGGCAATCAGCCCCAGCATTTT. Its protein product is CASSETGGGNQPQHF.